The clone carrying this TCR beta chain came up once. The data stem from a study of blood T cell repertoires in COVID-19. About the research overall: The origin of the acute and convalescent COVID-19 samples was the United States, Italy and Spain. PBMCs, B-cell-depleted T cells, or T cells provided the cDNA or gDNA that made up the material.

J lost 0 bases, V lost 4 bases, and 3 bases had no gene match. There are 15 residues in the CDR3. Germline loops: CDR1 SGHRS, CDR2 YFSETQ. Methods used by the authors: Amplification with reference gene primers provided the estimates of nucleated cell counts. Clones were sequenced by immunoSEQ multiplex PCR, and TCRdb holds only the in-frame ones, with some missing. The V and J calls and clone size were taken over from that table, and D and trimming were inferred from the DNA. The sample consists of under 200,000 clones, 86% of them appearing once. The chain links TRBV5-1 to TRBJ2-1; TRBD2 aligns across 8 bases. The material sequenced was peripheral blood. The sequence derives from a man between 45 and 60 years old with active or convalescent COVID-19. The chain's CDR3 is CASSISGASYNEQFF. In nucleotides, the CDR3 is TGCGCCAGCAGCATTAGCGGGGCCTCCTACAATGAGCAGTTCTTC.